The sequence of this T cell receptor (beta chain) was determined in a study of T cell responses to AZD1222 COVID-19 vaccine. The study's findings and limits: Donors skewed white British and female; clonal diversity was possibly underestimated. Every sample of the repertoires postdated the peak T cell response. Of spike-specific TCRs, nearly half reportedly target regions left unmutated in variants.

As for this clone: Its cognate antigen is unknown. This sample also contains other DNA sequences that code for the same CDR3.

The CDR3 is made up of 15 amino acids. J lost 7 bases, V lost 3 bases, and 6 bases had no gene match. Germline V gene lookup returns CDR1 SGHTA and CDR2 FQGNSA. Sequenced by immunoSEQ multiplex PCR; TCRdb stores in-frame clones only, minus some. The profile covers 150,000 to 200,000 clones, with around nine tenths appearing a single time and 1.5% to 2% taken by the ten largest. Sequenced material: peripheral blood, taken on day 0 of AZD1222 vaccination. The clonotype was recovered from an adult in good health. V gene TRBV7-2 combines with J gene TRBJ2-1, with TRBD2 identical over 10 bases. In DNA form, the CDR3 reads TGTGCCAGCAGCTTGGTAGCGGGAGGCCCTAATGAGCAGTTCTTC. This translates into CASSLVAGGPNEQFF.